This record covers a single T cell receptor (beta chain). Germline-derived CDR1 and CDR2 are SQVTM and ANQGSEA. With 4 bases removed from V and 4 bases from J, the gap between germline ends came to 7 bases. This CDR3 contains 11 residues. This specimen comes from a study of blood T cell repertoires in COVID-19. For the study at large: COVID-19 samples from acute and convalescent phases originated in the United States, Italy and Spain. In each case, the material was cDNA or gDNA derived from T cells, B-cell-depleted T cells, or PBMCs.

Sequencing was performed with immunoSEQ multiplex PCR; in TCRdb, only in-frame clones are kept and a portion is missing. The sample includes 250,000 or so clones, roughly 83% seen only once; the top ten take 7.5% to 10%. The source is a man at least 80 years old with acute or convalescent COVID-19. Material: peripheral blood. The rearrangement joins TRBV29-1 to TRBJ1-2; no reliable D call. Here the CDR3 reads CSVGAGYGYTF. For the CDR3, the DNA is TGCAGCGTTGGGGCAGGCTATGGCTACACCTTC.